This entry describes one T cell receptor beta chain. The target antigen is unknown. These data are taken from a study of T cell responses to AZD1222 COVID-19 vaccine. Findings and limits, study-wide: No repertoire was sampled before or during the peak T cell response, only after it. At baseline, just a handful of AZD1222 recipients tested seropositive. The sample set comprised mostly white British donors with more females, and clonal diversity was possibly underestimated. Following two doses of AZD1222, Spike-specific TCR breadth and depth rose.

Some clones are missing from TCRdb's copy, which holds only in-frame ones; the method was immunoSEQ multiplex PCR. The data contain some 150,000 clones, 88% of them singletons. CDR3 size: 16 residues. The V gene's germline CDR1 is SGHRS and CDR2 YFSETQ. The V and J ends lost 4 bases and 5 bases, in that order; junction bases with no gene match: 12. The sequences come from peripheral blood, collected on day 0 of AZD1222 vaccination. The TCR originated in an adult in good health. The chain employs TRBV5-1 and TRBJ2-7; 10 nucleotides agree with TRBD2. CDR3 bases: TGCGCCAGCAGCAAACTCAGCGGGGGGGCCGTCAACGAGCAGTACTTC. Translated, it gives CASSKLSGGAVNEQYF.